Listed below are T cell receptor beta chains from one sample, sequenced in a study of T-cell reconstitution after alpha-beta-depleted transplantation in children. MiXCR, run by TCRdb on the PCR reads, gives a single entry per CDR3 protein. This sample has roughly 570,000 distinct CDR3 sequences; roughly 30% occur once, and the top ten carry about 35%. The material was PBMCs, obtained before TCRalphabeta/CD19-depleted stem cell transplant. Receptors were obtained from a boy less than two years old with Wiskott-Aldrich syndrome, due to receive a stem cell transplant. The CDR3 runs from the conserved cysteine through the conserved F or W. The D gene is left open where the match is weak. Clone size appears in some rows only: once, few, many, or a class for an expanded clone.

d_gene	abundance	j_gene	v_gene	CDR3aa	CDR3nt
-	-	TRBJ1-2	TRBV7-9	CASSLFPWRSNYGYTF	TGTGCCAGCAGCTTGTTCCCTTGGCGGTCTAACTATGGCTACACCTTC
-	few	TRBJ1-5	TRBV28	CASSLVRQPQHF	TGTGCCAGCAGTCTTGTCAGACAGCCCCAGCATTTT
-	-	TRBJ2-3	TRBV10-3	CAISDARAITDTQYF	TGTGCCATCAGTGACGCCCGGGCCATAACAGATACGCAGTATTTT
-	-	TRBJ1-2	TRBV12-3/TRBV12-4	CASSYGGANYGYTF	TGTGCCAGCAGTTATGGGGGGGCTAACTATGGCTACACCTTC
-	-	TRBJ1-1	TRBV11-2	CASSLDLTTEAFF	TGTGCCAGCAGCTTAGATCTGACCACTGAAGCTTTCTTT
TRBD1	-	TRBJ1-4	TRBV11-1	CASSLALGTGRVSTNEKLFF	TGTGCCAGCAGCTTAGCCCTTGGGACAGGGAGAGTGTCAACTAATGAAAAACTGTTTTTT
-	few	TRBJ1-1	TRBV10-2	CASRVGQQNTEAFF	TGCGCCAGCAGGGTCGGACAACAGAACACTGAAGCTTTCTTT
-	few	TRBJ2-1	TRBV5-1	CASSFQGRDNEQFF	TGCGCCAGCAGCTTCCAAGGGAGAGACAATGAGCAGTTCTTC
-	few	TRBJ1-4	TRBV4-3	CASSPRDSWGRILSTNEKLFF	TGCGCCAGCAGCCCACGGGACTCGTGGGGACGAATACTTTCAACTAATGAAAAACTGTTTTTT
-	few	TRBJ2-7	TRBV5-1	CASSLAPVLIYEQYF	TGCGCCAGCAGCTTGGCGCCAGTTTTAATCTACGAGCAGTACTTC
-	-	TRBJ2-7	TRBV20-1	CSAREGGTSYEQYF	TGCAGTGCTAGAGAGGGCGGGACCTCCTACGAGCAGTACTTC
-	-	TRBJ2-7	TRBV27	CASSSSITRIYEQYF	TGTGCCAGCAGTTCCTCTATAACTCGGATCTACGAGCAGTACTTC
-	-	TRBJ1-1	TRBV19	CASSGSFGLTEAFF	TGTGCCAGTAGTGGGTCATTCGGGCTCACTGAAGCTTTCTTT
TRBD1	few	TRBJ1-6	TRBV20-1	CSAGTGNSPLHF	TGCAGTGCGGGGACAGGTAATTCACCCCTCCACTTT
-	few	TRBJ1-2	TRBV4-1	CASSQDRVNYGYTF	TGCGCCAGCAGCCAAGACAGGGTCAACTATGGCTACACCTTC
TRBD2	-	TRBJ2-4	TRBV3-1	CASRNGGAGGLYF	TGTGCCAGCAGGAACGGGGGAGCGGGAGGTCTGTACTTC
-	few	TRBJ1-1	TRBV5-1	CASSSGAGDGEAFF	TGCGCCAGCAGCTCTGGGGCGGGAGATGGTGAAGCTTTCTTT
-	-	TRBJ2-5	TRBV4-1	CASSQDERETQYF	TGCGCCAGCAGCCAAGACGAGAGGGAGACCCAGTACTTC
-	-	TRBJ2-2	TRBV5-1	CASSAQDTGELFF	TGCGCCAGCAGCGCACAGGATACCGGGGAGCTGTTTTTT
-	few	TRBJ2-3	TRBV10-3	CAISPGTDTQYF	TGTGCCATCAGCCCTGGCACAGATACGCAGTATTTT
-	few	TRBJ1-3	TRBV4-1	CASSRPEGGNTIYF	TGCGCCAGCAGCCGACCCGAGGGGGGAAACACCATATATTTT
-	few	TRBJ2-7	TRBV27	CASSFGGSLSEQYF	TGTGCCAGCAGTTTTGGAGGGAGCCTAAGCGAGCAGTACTTC
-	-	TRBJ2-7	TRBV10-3	CAISIRGVQYF	TGTGCCATCAGTATCCGGGGTGTGCAGTACTTC
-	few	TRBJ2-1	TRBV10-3	CAIGGGITYNEQFF	TGTGCCATCGGGGGCGGGATCACCTACAATGAGCAGTTCTTC